This entry concerns a single TCR beta chain. Its antigen is still unknown. These data belong to a study of T cells in Graves' hyperthyroidism and ophthalmopathy. Study-wide points: The model foresaw ophthalmopathy a median around 6 months prior to onset. Most expanded thyroid clonotypes above 0.001 also appeared in blood.

The CDR3 regions of TCR beta were amplified from RNA transcripts. RT-PCR in the first round (using the HTBI primer set) targeted the TCR CDR3. TCRdb reanalysed the multiplex PCR reads using MiXCR and keeps one entry per CDR3 protein. The sample includes 300,000 to 450,000 distinct CDR3 sequences, more than 13% of them seen just once. This CDR3 is built from 14 residues. Trimming pared 5 bases from V and 6 bases from J, leaving 14 bases between. Per germline, CDR1 SEHNR and CDR2 FQNEAQ (reference sequence). Material: blood. The chain carries TRBV7-9 and TRBJ1-5, with D perhaps matching TRBD1 (6 bases). The sequence was collected from a woman younger than 45 with Graves' hyperthyroidism. The chain's CDR3 is CASSGTGFAQPQHF. The CDR3 region has the DNA TGTGCCAGCAGCGGCACAGGGTTTGCTCAGCCCCAGCATTTT.